Sequencing of this T cell receptor (beta chain) was carried out in a study of a mutant IDH1 vaccine in newly diagnosed glioma. Study summary: The therapy given earlier, which was standard therapy, consisted of radiotherapy, temozolomide, or both, and most of the patients received both.

Findings and limits, study-wide: Patients mounted vaccine-induced immune responses in 93.3% of cases.

Germline-derived CDR1 and CDR2 are SEHNR and FQNEAQ (reference sequence). The CDR3 length is 14 residues. Unmatched junction bases numbered 7, after V lost 3 bases and J lost 8 bases. Profiling relied on immunoSEQ multiplex PCR, and the TCRdb table lists in-frame clones only, not all of them. The table shows about 68,000 clones, with around 79% occurring only once. Notes on this clone: As yet, its antigen is unknown.

Noted time point: baseline, week 1 (first vaccination visit). The treatment was: pre-vaccination baseline after standard-of-care therapy. This sequence joins TRBV7-9 and TRBJ1-1; 9 bases match TRBD1. The TCR sequence derives from a man aged 45 to 65 with glioma. The sample was PBMCs, taken from a glioma patient treated with radiotherapy, temozolomide or both. In DNA, the CDR3 is TGTGCCAGCAGCTTTCTTGACAGGGGGACCGAAGCTTTCTTT. Translation: CASSFLDRGTEAFF.